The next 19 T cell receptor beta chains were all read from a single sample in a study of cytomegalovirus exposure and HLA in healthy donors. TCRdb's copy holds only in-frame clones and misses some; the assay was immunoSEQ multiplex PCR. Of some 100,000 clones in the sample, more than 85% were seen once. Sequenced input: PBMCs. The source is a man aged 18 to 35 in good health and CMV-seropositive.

CDR3 nucleotide sequence: TGTGCCAGCAACCTTGTTGGGACAGGGGAAGGCTACACCTTC. Translated: CASNLVGTGEGYTF. This chain uses TRBV5-6 with TRBJ1-2; TRBD1 agrees at 10 bases. Germline V lookup: CDR1 SGHDT, CDR2 YYEEEE. V lost 6 bases, J lost 8 bases, and 10 bases stayed unmatched. The CDR3 sequence is 14 residues long.

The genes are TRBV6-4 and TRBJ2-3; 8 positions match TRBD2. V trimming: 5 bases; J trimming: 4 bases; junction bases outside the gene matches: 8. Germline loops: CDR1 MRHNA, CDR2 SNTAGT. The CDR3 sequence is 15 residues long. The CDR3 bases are TGTGCCAGCAGTTTGTCTAGCGGGCCCTCAGATACGCAGTATTTT. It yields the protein CASSLSSGPSDTQYF.

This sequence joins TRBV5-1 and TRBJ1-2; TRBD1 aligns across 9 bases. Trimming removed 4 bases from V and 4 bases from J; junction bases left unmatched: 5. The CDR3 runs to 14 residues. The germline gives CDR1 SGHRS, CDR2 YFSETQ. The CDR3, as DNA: TGCGCCAGCAGCGGAACAGGGGGCATCTATGGCTACACCTTC. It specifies CASSGTGGIYGYTF.

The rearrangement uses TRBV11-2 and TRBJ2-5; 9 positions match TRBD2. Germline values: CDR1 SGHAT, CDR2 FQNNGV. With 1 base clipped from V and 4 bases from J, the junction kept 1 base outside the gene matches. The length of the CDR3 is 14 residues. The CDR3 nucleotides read TGTGCCAGCAGCTTAGTGACTAGCGGAGAGACCCAGTACTTC. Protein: CASSLVTSGETQYF.

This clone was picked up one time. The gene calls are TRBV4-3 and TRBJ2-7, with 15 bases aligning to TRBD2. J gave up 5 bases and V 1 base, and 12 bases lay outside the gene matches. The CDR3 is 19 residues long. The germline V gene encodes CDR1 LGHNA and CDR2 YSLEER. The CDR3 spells CASSQVRTSGGALRDEQYF. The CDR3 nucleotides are TGCGCCAGCAGCCAAGTTAGGACTAGCGGGGGGGCTTTAAGGGACGAGCAGTACTTC.

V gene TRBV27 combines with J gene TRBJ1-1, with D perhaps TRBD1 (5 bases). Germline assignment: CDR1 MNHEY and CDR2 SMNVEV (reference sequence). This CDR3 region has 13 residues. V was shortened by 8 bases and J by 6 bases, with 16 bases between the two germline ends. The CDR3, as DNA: TGTGCCAGCTGCCCCGGGGGTGAGGCTGAAGCTTTCTTT. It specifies CASCPGGEAEAFF.

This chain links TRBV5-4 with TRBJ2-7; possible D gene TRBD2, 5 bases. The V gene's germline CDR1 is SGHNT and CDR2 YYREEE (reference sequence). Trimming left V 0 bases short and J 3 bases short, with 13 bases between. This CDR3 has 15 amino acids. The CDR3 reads CASSLGGPQLYEQYF. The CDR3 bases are TGTGCCAGCAGCTTGGGAGGGCCCCAGCTCTACGAGCAGTACTTC. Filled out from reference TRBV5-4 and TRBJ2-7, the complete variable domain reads ETGVTQSPTHLIKTRGQQVTLRCSSQSGHNTVSWYQQALGQGPQFIFQYYREEENGRGNFPPRFSGLQFPNYSSELNVNALELDDSALYLCASSLGGPQLYEQYFGPGTRLTVT.

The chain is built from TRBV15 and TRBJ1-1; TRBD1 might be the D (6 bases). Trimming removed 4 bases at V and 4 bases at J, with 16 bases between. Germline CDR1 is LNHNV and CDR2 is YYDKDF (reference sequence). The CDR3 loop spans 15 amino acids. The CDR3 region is CATSTTGKRGTEAFF. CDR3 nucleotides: TGTGCCACCAGCACCACAGGGAAGAGGGGCACTGAAGCTTTCTTT.

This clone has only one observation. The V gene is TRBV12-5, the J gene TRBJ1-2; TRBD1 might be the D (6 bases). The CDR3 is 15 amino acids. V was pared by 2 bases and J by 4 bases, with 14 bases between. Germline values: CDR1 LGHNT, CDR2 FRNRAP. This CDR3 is CASGLIPGVTYGYTF. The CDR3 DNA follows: TGTGCTAGTGGTTTGATCCCAGGGGTTACCTATGGCTACACCTTC.

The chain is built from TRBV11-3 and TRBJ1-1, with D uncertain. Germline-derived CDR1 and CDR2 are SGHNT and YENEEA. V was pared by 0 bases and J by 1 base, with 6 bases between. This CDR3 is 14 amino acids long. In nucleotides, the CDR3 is TGTGCCAGCAGCTTAGAGGGCAAGAACACTGAAGCTTTCTTT. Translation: CASSLEGKNTEAFF.

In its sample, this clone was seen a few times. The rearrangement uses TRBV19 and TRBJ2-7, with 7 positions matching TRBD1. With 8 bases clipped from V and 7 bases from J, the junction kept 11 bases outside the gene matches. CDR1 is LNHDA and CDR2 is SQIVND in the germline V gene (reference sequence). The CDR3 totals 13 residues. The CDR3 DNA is TGTGCCAGTGGCAGCCGGGACAGCGGTGAGCAGTACTTC. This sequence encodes CASGSRDSGEQYF.

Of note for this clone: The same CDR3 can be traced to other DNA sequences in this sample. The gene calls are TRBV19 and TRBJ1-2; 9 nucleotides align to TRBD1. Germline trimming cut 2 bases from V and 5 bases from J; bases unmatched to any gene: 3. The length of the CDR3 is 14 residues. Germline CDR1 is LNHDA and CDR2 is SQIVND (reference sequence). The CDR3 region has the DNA TGTGCCAGTAGTATACCCGGGACAGGGTATGGCTACACCTTC. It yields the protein CASSIPGTGYGYTF.

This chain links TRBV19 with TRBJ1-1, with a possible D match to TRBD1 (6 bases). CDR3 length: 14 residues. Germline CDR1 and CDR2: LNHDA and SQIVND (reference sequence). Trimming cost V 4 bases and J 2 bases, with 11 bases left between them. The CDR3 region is CASSRGHLNTEAFF. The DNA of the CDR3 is TGTGCCAGTAGTAGGGGACATCTTAACACTGAAGCTTTCTTT.

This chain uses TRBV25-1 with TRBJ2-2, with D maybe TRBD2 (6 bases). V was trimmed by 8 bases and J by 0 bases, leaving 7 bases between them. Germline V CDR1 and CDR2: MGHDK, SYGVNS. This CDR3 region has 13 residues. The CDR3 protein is CASAGPNTGELFF. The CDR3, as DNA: TGTGCCAGCGCGGGGCCGAACACCGGGGAGCTGTTTTTT.

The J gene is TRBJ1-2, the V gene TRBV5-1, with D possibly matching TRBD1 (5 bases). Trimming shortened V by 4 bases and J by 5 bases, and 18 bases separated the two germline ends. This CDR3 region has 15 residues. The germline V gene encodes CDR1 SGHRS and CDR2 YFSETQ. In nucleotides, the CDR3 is TGCGCCAGCAGCCATCGACCGGACACAACTTATGGCTACACCTTC. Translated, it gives CASSHRPDTTYGYTF.

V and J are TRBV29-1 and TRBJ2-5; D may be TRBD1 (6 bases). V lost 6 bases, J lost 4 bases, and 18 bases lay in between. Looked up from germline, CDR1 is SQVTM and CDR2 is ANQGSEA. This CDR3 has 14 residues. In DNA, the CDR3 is TGCAGCGTCCCCACCGAGTGGGGGCTAGAGACCCAGTACTTC. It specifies CSVPTEWGLETQYF.

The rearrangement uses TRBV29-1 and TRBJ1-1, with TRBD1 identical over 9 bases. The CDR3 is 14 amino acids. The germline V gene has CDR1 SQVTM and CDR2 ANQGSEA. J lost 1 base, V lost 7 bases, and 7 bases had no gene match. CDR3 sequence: CSAVPGQGNTEAFF. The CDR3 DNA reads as TGCAGCGCAGTCCCGGGACAGGGGAACACTGAAGCTTTCTTT.

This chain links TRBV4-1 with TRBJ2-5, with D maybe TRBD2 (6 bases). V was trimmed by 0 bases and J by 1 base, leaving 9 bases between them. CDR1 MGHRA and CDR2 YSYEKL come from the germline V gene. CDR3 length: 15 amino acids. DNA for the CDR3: TGCGCCAGCAGCCAAGAAACCGGGGGCCAAGAGACCCAGTACTTC. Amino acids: CASSQETGGQETQYF.

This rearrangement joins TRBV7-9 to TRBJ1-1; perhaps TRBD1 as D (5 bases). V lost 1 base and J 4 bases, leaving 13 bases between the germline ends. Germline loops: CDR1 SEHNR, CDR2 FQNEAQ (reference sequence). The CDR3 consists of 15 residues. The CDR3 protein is CASSLDQAGPTEAFF. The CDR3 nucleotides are TGTGCCAGCAGCTTAGATCAAGCGGGGCCCACTGAAGCTTTCTTT.